This T cell receptor beta chain stems from a study of blood T cell repertoires in COVID-19. Study context: The origin of the acute and convalescent COVID-19 samples was the United States, Italy and Spain. PBMCs, B-cell-depleted T cells, or T cells provided the cDNA or gDNA that made up the material.

In the authors' workflow: It was from reference gene primer amplification that nucleated cell counts were estimated. Repertoires were generated with immunoSEQ multiplex PCR, while TCRdb's copy carries only in-frame clones and drops some. The V and J calls and the clone size are those of that table, but D and trimming were determined from the DNA. The table has approximately 190,000 clones, around nine tenths seen once; the top ten hold about 6.6%. The specimen was peripheral blood. The receptor was derived from a middle-aged woman who had recovered from COVID-19.

The chain's CDR3 is CASSPAGQGDYGYTF. In nucleotides, the CDR3 is TGTGCCAGCTCACCGGCGGGACAGGGGGACTATGGCTACACCTTC. The chain has TRBV18 and TRBJ1-2; 11 positions match TRBD1. CDR3 length: 15 residues. Germline CDR1 KGHSH, CDR2 LQKENI. The J segment lost 3 bases and the V segment lost 3 bases, leaving 3 bases of the junction unmatched.